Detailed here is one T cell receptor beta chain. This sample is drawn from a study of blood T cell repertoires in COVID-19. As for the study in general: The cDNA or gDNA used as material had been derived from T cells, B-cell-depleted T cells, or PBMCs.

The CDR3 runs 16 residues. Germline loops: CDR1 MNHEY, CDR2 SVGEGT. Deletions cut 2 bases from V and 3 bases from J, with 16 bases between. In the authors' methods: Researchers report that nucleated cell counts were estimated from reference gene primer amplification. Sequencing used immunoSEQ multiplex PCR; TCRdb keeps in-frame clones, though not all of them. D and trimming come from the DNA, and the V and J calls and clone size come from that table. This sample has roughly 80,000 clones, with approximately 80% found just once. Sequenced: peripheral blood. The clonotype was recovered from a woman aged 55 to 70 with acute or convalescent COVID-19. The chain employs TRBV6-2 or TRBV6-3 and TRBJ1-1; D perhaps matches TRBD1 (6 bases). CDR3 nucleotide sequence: TGTGCCAGCAGTTACCCCCGAGGGAGGGGGGACACTGAAGCTTTCTTT. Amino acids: CASSYPRGRGDTEAFF.